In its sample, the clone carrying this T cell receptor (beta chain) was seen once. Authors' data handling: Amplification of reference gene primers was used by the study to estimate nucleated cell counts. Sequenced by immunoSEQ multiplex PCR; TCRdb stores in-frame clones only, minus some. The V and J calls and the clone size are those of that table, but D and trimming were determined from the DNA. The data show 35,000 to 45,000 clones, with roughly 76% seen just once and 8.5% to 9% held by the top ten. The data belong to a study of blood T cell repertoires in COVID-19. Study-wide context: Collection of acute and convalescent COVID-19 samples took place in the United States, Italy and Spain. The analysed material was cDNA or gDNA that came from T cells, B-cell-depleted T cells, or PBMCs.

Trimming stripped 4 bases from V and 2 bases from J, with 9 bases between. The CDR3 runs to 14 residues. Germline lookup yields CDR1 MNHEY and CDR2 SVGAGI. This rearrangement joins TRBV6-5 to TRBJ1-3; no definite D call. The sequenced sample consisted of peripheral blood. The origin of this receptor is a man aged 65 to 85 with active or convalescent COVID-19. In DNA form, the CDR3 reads TGTGCCAGCAGTTGGAGTCAAGCTGGAAACACCATATATTTT. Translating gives CASSWSQAGNTIYF.